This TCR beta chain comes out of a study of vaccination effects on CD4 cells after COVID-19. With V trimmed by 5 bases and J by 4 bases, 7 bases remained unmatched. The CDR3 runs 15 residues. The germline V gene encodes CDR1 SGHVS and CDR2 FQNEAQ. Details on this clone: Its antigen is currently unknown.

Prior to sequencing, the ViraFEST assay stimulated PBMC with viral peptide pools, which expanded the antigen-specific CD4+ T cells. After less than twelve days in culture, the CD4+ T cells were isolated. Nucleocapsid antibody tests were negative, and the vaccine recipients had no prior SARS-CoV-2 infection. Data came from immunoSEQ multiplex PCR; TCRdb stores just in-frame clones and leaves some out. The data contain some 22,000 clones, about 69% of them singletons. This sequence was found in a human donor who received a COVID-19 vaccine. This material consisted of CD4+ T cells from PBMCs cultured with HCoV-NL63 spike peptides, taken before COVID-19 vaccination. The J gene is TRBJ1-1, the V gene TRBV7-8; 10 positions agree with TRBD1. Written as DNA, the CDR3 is TGTGCCAGCAGCCTCGGACAGGGGGTGGGCACTGAAGCTTTCTTT. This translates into CASSLGQGVGTEAFF.